These 13 T cell receptor beta chains originate from one sample sequenced in a study of OX40 agonist ivuxolimab in advanced cancers. Clones were sequenced by immunoSEQ multiplex PCR, and TCRdb holds only the in-frame ones, with some missing. This sample carries some 77,000 clones, around nine tenths of them seen once, and the ten largest clones take approximately 4.8%. The specimen comprised CD4+ or CD8+ T cells sorted from blood, sampled in a trial of the OX40 agonist ivuxolimab. All receptors derive from an adult with an advanced solid tumor such as melanoma, head and neck, liver or kidney cancer.

The V and J genes are TRBV19 and TRBJ1-5, with D hard to call. CDR3 length: 12 residues. Trimming took off 5 bases at V and 7 bases at J, with 9 bases between the two ends. From germline, CDR1 is LNHDA and CDR2 SQIVND (reference sequence). This CDR3 reads CASSGGVQPQHF. CDR3 bases: TGTGCCAGTAGTGGTGGGGTACAGCCCCAGCATTTT.

This clone showed up just once. V is TRBV7-3 and J is TRBJ2-1; the match to TRBD1 covers 10 bases. The length of the CDR3 is 14 residues. Germline lookup yields CDR1 SGHTA and CDR2 FQGTGA. With V trimmed by 0 bases and J by 9 bases, 2 bases remained unmatched. In DNA, the CDR3 is TGTGCCAGCAGCTTAACGACAGGGGGCTTTGAGCAGTTCTTC. Amino acids: CASSLTTGGFEQFF.

The V and J genes are TRBV5-1 and TRBJ2-2, with TRBD1 as a possible D gene (6 bases). The CDR3 loop spans 15 amino acids. The germline CDR1 and CDR2 sequences are SGHRS and YFSETQ. With 4 bases removed from V and 3 bases from J, the gap between germline ends came to 13 bases. The CDR3 protein is CASSTPRGDTGELFF. The CDR3, as DNA: TGCGCCAGCAGCACCCCCAGGGGCGACACCGGGGAGCTGTTTTTT.

This clone was counted a single time. The V call is TRBV5-6, the J call TRBJ2-1, with 7 bases lining up with TRBD2. Germline trimming cut 6 bases from V and 9 bases from J; bases unmatched to any gene: 12. The CDR3 length is 14 residues. Per the germline V gene, CDR1 is SGHDT and CDR2 is YYEEEE. CDR3 amino acids: CASNRGRGIGEQFF. The CDR3 nucleotides read TGTGCCAGCAACCGTGGGAGGGGAATTGGTGAGCAGTTCTTC.

The chain couples TRBV11-2 to TRBJ2-1; 8 bases map to TRBD2. Germline V gene sequence: CDR1 SGHAT, CDR2 FQNNGV. J gave up 8 bases and V 4 bases, and 13 bases lay outside the gene matches. The CDR3 spans 16 residues. CDR3 amino acids: CASSSSWDPGGDEQFF. The CDR3 nucleotides read TGTGCCAGCAGCTCTAGCTGGGACCCCGGGGGGGATGAGCAGTTCTTC.

The chain carries TRBV5-1 and TRBJ2-3, with 10 bases that match TRBD2. Unmatched junction bases numbered 4, after V lost 4 bases and J lost 2 bases. This CDR3 spans 15 amino acids. The germline V gene encodes CDR1 SGHRS and CDR2 YFSETQ. The CDR3 reads CASSQGLAFTDTQYF. The CDR3 nucleotides read TGCGCCAGCAGCCAGGGACTAGCGTTCACAGATACGCAGTATTTT.

The V gene is TRBV9, the J gene TRBJ2-6; the D call may be TRBD1 or TRBD2 (5 bases each). V was trimmed by 4 bases and J by 1 base, leaving 9 bases between them. The CDR3 spans 15 residues. Germline CDR1 reads SGDLS; CDR2 reads YYNGEE. CDR3 residues: CASSKRGSGANVLTF. As DNA, the CDR3 is TGTGCCAGCAGCAAGAGGGGATCTGGGGCCAACGTCCTGACTTTC.

The rearrangement uses TRBV2 and TRBJ2-5, with a weak D call TRBD1 (6 bases). V dropped 9 bases and J dropped 8 bases, with 19 bases sitting between them. The CDR3 totals 13 residues. Germline CDR1 and CDR2: SNHLY and FYNNEI. This CDR3 reads CARYNGTLETQYF. The CDR3, as DNA: TGTGCCAGATACAACGGGACACTAGAAACCCAGTACTTC.

This clone has just one count. The chain carries TRBV5-1 and TRBJ2-1; 13 bases match TRBD2. The V gene's germline CDR1 is SGHRS and CDR2 YFSETQ. The CDR3 has 18 residues. Germline trimming cut 1 base from V and 7 bases from J; bases unmatched to any gene: 11. CDR3 protein: CASSLPAGLAGDENEQFF. As DNA, the CDR3 is TGCGCCAGCAGCTTGCCCGCCGGACTAGCGGGAGATGAGAATGAGCAGTTCTTC.

The V call is TRBV10-3, the J call TRBJ2-4; perhaps TRBD2 as D (7 bases). The CDR3 runs to 17 residues. CDR1 and CDR2 (germline): ENHRY, SYGVKD. V was cut by 2 bases and J by 3 bases, with 17 bases left in between. DNA of the CDR3: TGTGCCATCAGTGAGAGGGAGAACAGGGAGGGCAAAAACATTCAGTACTTC. Amino acid sequence: CAISERENREGKNIQYF.

V gene TRBV28 combines with J gene TRBJ1-3; D is unclear. V was pared by 7 bases and J by 0 bases, with 19 bases between. The CDR3 runs 17 residues. Per germline, CDR1 MDHEN and CDR2 SYDVKM. CDR3 loop: CASTALPYRVSGNTIYF. DNA for the CDR3: TGTGCCAGCACCGCCCTGCCGTACCGGGTCTCTGGAAACACCATATATTTT.

The J gene is TRBJ1-4, the V gene TRBV7-9; TRBD1 might be the D (5 bases). The CDR3 consists of 14 residues. Trimming pared 4 bases from V and 7 bases from J, leaving 13 bases between. CDR1 is SEHNR and CDR2 is FQNEAQ in the germline V gene (reference sequence). The CDR3 sequence is CASSSRVGSEKLFF. DNA for the CDR3: TGTGCCAGCAGCTCCAGGGTGGGCAGTGAAAAACTGTTTTTT. Filled out from reference TRBV7-9 and TRBJ1-4, the complete variable domain reads DTGVSQNPRHKITKRGQNVTFRCDPISEHNRLYWYRQTLGQGPEFLTYFQNEAQLEKSRLLSDRFSAERPKGSFSTLEIQRTEQGDSAMYLCASSSRVGSEKLFFGSGTQLSVL.

This chain connects TRBV11-2 to TRBJ2-2; possible D gene TRBD2, 5 bases. The V end lost 3 bases, the J end lost 2 bases, and 7 bases lay between the germline ends. Germline loops: CDR1 SGHAT, CDR2 FQNNGV. The CDR3 totals 14 residues. The CDR3 is CASSFSDNTGELFF. The CDR3, as DNA: TGTGCCAGCAGCTTTAGCGATAACACCGGGGAGCTGTTTTTT.